What follows are 10 T cell receptor beta chains derived from one specimen sequenced in a study of blood T cell repertoires in COVID-19. TCRdb's copy holds only in-frame clones and misses some; the assay was immunoSEQ multiplex PCR. The table includes roughly 260,000 clones, approximately 89% detected once. The sequenced sample was PBMCs or T cells enriched from blood (not recorded which). The receptors come from a woman under 30 who had recovered from COVID-19.

The rearrangement joins TRBV6-6 to TRBJ2-1; 8 nucleotides align to TRBD1. V was pared by 7 bases and J by 9 bases, with 11 bases of the junction left unmatched. Per germline, CDR1 MNHNY and CDR2 SVGAGI (reference sequence). This CDR3 is built from 14 residues. The CDR3 coding sequence is TGTGCCAGCACTCAACAGGGGGTTATCAGTGAGCAGTTCTTC. Encoded protein: CASTQQGVISEQFF.

The chain carries TRBV7-9 and TRBJ2-7, with D perhaps matching TRBD2 (5 bases). The CDR3 sequence is 14 residues long. The V gene's germline CDR1 is SEHNR and CDR2 FQNEAQ (reference sequence). V was cut by 5 bases and J by 5 bases, with 16 bases left in between. CDR3 DNA sequence: TGTGCCAGCAGCCACGGGAAGACTGACAACGAGCAGTACTTC. Its protein is CASSHGKTDNEQYF.

This clone is a singleton in its sample. The chain recombines TRBV7-2 with TRBJ1-1, with D possibly matching TRBD1 (6 bases). V shed 3 bases and J shed 4 bases, with 12 bases lying between them. This CDR3 has 14 amino acids. The germline V gene has CDR1 SGHTA and CDR2 FQGNSA. The DNA for the CDR3 is TGTGCCAGCAGCTTCGCCGGGACAACCACTGAAGCTTTCTTT. Amino acid sequence: CASSFAGTTTEAFF.

CDR3 sequence (DNA): TGTGCCAGCAGATCCGGGACTAGCGGGGGGGCCGCTGAGCAGTTCTTC. It yields the protein CASRSGTSGGAAEQFF. J is TRBJ2-1 and V is TRBV5-4; 16 nucleotides line up with TRBD2. V lost 5 bases, J lost 9 bases, and 8 bases stayed unmatched. The CDR3 spans 16 residues. The germline V gene has CDR1 SGHNT and CDR2 YYREEE (reference sequence).

The V call is TRBV6-2 or TRBV6-3, the J call TRBJ2-1; TRBD1 matches 9 bases. The V gene end was trimmed by 5 bases and the J gene end by 3 bases; junction bases not matched to a gene: 2. The germline V gene has CDR1 MNHEY and CDR2 SVGEGT. The CDR3 has 14 residues. The CDR3 nucleotides are TGTGCCAGCAGTGACAGGGGGAGCTACAATGAGCAGTTCTTC. Protein sequence: CASSDRGSYNEQFF.

This clone was counted between two and nine times. The rearrangement joins TRBV14 to TRBJ1-1; D ambiguous. The V end lost 3 bases, the J end lost 3 bases, and 8 bases lay between the germline ends. The germline V gene encodes CDR1 SGHDN and CDR2 FVKESK. The CDR3 has 13 amino acids. CDR3 sequence: CASSQNRDTEAFF. In nucleotides, the CDR3 is TGTGCCAGCAGCCAGAACCGGGACACTGAAGCTTTCTTT.

The chain combines TRBV7-7 with TRBJ2-1; 8 positions match TRBD2. Looked up from germline, CDR1 is SSHAT and CDR2 is FNYEAQ (reference sequence). V dropped 5 bases and J dropped 8; count of bases not matched to a gene: 8. The CDR3 sequence is 14 residues long. CDR3 in amino acids: CASSVSGTSYEQFF. CDR3 DNA: TGTGCCAGCAGCGTATCCGGGACTAGTTATGAGCAGTTCTTC.

This chain links TRBV6-1 with TRBJ1-5, with TRBD1 as a possible D gene (6 bases). Looked up from germline, CDR1 is MNHNS and CDR2 is SASEGT. Between the trimmed V and J ends, which lost 4 bases and 0 bases, there was a span of 13 bases. The CDR3 totals 16 residues. This chain's CDR3 is CASSGLTGYSNQPQHF. In DNA, the CDR3 is TGTGCCAGCAGTGGACTTACAGGGTATAGCAATCAGCCCCAGCATTTT.

V usage is TRBV7-2 and J usage is TRBJ1-4, with TRBD1 as a possible D gene (6 bases). The CDR3 loop spans 14 amino acids. From germline, CDR1 is SGHTA and CDR2 FQGNSA. V lost 3 bases and J 9 bases, leaving 14 bases between the germline ends. The CDR3, as DNA: TGTGCCAGCAGCTTTTCAGGGGCCGAGAAAAAACTGTTTTTT. Translating gives CASSFSGAEKKLFF.

J is TRBJ2-7 and V is TRBV7-9; a weak D match, TRBD1 (6 bases). CDR1 is SEHNR and CDR2 is FQNEAQ in the germline V gene (reference sequence). V was clipped by 3 bases and J by 0 bases, with 18 bases between them. The CDR3 is made up of 17 amino acids. CDR3 nucleotide sequence: TGTGCCAGCAGCTTGGACAGCGACTCAACCTTCTCCTACGAGCAGTACTTC. Translated: CASSLDSDSTFSYEQYF.